This TCR beta chain was captured by sequencing in a study of CD8 T cells in Susac syndrome. FACS enriched CD8+ TEMRA cells, while bulk CD8+ and CD4+ were negatively isolated. With random hexamers, about 0.45 to 1 ug RNA was reverse transcribed. MiXCR, run by TCRdb on the immunoSEQ multiplex PCR reads, gives a single entry per CDR3 protein. Of around 150,000 distinct CDR3 sequences listed, about 93% were seen once; the top ten hold around 0.13%. Trimming took 4 bases from V and 4 from J, leaving 13 bases between them. The length of the CDR3 is 14 residues. The germline CDR1 and CDR2 sequences are LNHNV and YYDKDF (reference sequence).

The rearrangement uses TRBV15 and TRBJ1-2, with a possible D match to TRBD1 (6 bases). The sequencing sample was made of CD4+ T cells from PBMCs. The sequence derives from a human donor in good health. The CDR3, as DNA: TGTGCCACCAGCACGGGGGCGCCGGCCTATGGCTACACCTTC. Its protein product is CATSTGAPAYGYTF.